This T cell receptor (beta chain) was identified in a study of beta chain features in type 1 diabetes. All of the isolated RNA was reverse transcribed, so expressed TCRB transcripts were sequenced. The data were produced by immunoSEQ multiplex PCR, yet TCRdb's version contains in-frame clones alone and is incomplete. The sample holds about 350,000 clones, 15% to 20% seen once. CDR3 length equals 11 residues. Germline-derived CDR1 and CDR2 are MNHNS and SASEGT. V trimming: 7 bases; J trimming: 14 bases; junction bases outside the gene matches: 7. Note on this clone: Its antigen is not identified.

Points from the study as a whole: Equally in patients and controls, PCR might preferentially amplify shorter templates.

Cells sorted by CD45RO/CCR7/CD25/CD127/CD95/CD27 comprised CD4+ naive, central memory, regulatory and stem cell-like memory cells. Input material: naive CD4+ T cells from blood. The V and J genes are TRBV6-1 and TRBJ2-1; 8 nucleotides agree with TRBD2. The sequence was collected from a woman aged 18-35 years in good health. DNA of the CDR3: TGTGCCAGCAACAGGATGCGGGAGGAGTTCTTC. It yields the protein CASNRMREEFF.